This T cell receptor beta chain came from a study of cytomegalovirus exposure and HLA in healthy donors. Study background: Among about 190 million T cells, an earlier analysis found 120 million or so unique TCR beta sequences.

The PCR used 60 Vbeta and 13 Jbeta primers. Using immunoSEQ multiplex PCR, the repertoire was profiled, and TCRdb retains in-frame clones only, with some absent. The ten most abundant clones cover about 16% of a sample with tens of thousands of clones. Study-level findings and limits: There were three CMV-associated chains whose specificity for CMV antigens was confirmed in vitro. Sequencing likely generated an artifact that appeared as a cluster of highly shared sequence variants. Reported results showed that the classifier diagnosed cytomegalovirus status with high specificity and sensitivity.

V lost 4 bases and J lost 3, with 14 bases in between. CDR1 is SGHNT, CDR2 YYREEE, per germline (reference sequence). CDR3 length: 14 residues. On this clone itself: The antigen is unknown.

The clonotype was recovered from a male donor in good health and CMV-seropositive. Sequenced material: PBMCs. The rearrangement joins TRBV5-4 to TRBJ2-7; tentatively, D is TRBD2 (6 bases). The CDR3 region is CASSPRGGDYEQYF. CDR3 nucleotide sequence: TGTGCCAGCAGCCCCCGCGGCGGGGACTACGAGCAGTACTTC.